This T cell receptor (beta chain) was observed in a study of blood T cell repertoires in COVID-19. Looking at the study overall: COVID-19 samples from acute and convalescent phases originated in the United States, Italy and Spain.

The protocol was immunoSEQ multiplex PCR, while the TCRdb copy is restricted to in-frame clones and leaves out a portion. The sample has some 200,000 clones, 84% seen once. The ends were cut back, 6 bases at V and 3 bases at J, with 18 bases in the middle. The CDR3 contains 15 residues. CDR1 and CDR2 from the germline V gene are LNHDA and SQIVND (reference sequence). The clonotype was recovered from a human donor in a cohort sampled during active COVID-19. What was sequenced was peripheral blood. The chain has TRBV19 and TRBJ2-7; D gene uncertain. For the CDR3, the DNA is TGTGCCAGTAGGAGAAGCGCCCGTGGAAACTACGAGCAGTACTTC. This encodes CASRRSARGNYEQYF.